The T cell receptor beta chain under discussion was sequenced for a study of immune evolution from preneoplasia to lung adenocarcinoma. Study at large: HLA loss of heterozygosity: about 7% AIS, over 12% MIA, approximately 35% ADC, none AAH.

Assay: immunoSEQ multiplex PCR; the TCRdb copy retains only in-frame clones and omits some. The sample yields about 9,600 clones, almost 90% seen once. This clone was found once. With 5 bases removed from V and 3 bases from J, the gap between germline ends came to 10 bases. There are 13 residues in the CDR3. Germline lookup yields CDR1 SGHAT and CDR2 FQNNGV. Two lung cancer pathologists independently confirmed each histologic diagnosis. This TCR derives from a person aged 65-85 years with invasive lung adenocarcinoma. This sequence joins TRBV11-2 and TRBJ2-5; the D is unclear. Sequencing was performed on FFPE invasive lung adenocarcinoma tissue. The CDR3 sequence: CASSLGVKETQYF. CDR3 DNA: TGTGCCAGCAGCCTGGGCGTTAAAGAGACCCAGTACTTC.